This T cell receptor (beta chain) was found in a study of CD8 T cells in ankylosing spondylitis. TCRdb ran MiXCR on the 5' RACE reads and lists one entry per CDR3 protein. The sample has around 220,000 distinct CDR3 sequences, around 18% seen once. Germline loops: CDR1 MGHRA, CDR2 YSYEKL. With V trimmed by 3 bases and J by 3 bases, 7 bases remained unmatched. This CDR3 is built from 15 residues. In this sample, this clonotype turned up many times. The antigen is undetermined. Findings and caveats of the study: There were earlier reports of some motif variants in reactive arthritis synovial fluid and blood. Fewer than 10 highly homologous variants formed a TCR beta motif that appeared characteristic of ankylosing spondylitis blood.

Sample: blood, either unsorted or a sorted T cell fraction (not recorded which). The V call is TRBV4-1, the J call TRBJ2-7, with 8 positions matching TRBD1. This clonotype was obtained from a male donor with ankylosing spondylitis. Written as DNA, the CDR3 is TGCGCCAGCAGCCACCAGACAGGGGTGGGCTACGAGCAGTACTTC. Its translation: CASSHQTGVGYEQYF.